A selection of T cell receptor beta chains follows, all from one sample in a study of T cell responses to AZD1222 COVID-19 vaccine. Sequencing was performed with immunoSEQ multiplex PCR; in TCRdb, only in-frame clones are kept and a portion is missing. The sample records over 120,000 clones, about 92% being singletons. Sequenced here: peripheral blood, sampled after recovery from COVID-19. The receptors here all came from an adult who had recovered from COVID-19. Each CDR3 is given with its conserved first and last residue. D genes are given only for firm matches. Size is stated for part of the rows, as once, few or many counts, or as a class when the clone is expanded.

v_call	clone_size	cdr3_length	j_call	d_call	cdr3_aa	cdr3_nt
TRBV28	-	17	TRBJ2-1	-	CASSSPRIPLSYNEQFF	TGTGCCAGCAGTTCCCCCCGGATCCCCCTTTCCTACAATGAGCAGTTCTTC
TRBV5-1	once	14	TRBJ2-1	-	CASSLGESTNEQFF	TGCGCCAGCAGCCTCGGAGAAAGTACCAATGAGCAGTTCTTC
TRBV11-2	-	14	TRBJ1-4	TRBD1	CASSLGQANEKLFF	TGTGCCAGCAGCTTGGGACAGGCTAATGAAAAACTGTTTTTT
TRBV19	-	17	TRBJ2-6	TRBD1	CASSTRQGTSGANVLTF	TGTGCCAGTAGTACCCGACAGGGGACCTCTGGGGCCAACGTCCTGACTTTC
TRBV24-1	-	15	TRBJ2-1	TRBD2	CATSRSGSAYNEQFF	TGTGCCACCTCACGTAGCGGGAGCGCCTACAATGAGCAGTTCTTC
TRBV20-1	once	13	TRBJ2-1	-	CSASYSLQGEQFF	TGCAGTGCTAGTTACTCCCTACAGGGTGAGCAGTTCTTC
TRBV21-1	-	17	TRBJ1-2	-	CASSKVSRDNTNYGYTF	TGTGCCAGCAGCAAGGTGTCAAGAGACAACACTAACTATGGCTACACCTTC
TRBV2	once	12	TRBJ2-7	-	CASSQPGSEQYF	TGTGCCAGCAGTCAGCCAGGGTCCGAGCAGTACTTC
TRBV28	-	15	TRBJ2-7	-	CASSLMAGRSYEQYF	TGTGCCAGCAGTTTAATGGCGGGAAGGTCCTACGAGCAGTACTTC
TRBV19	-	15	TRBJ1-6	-	CASSMASHGSSPLHF	TGTGCCAGTAGTATGGCCAGCCACGGATCTTCACCCCTCCACTTT
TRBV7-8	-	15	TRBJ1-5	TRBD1	CASSLGTGGNQPQHF	TGTGCCAGCAGCCTAGGGACAGGTGGCAATCAGCCCCAGCATTTT
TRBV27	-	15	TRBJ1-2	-	CASSLSVGGDYGYTF	TGTGCCAGCAGTTTATCAGTCGGGGGAGACTATGGCTACACCTTC
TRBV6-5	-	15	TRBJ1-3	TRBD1	CASSTDRYSGNTIYF	TGTGCCAGCAGTACGGACAGGTACTCTGGAAACACCATATATTTT
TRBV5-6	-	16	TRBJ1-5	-	CASSLRDGHSNQPQHF	TGTGCCAGCAGCCTCCGGGACGGACATAGCAATCAGCCCCAGCATTTT
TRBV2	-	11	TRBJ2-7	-	CASSQGGEQYF	TGTGCCAGCAGTCAGGGGGGCGAGCAGTACTTC
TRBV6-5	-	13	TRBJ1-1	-	CASSYGRDTEAFF	TGTGCCAGCAGTTACGGCAGGGACACTGAAGCTTTCTTT